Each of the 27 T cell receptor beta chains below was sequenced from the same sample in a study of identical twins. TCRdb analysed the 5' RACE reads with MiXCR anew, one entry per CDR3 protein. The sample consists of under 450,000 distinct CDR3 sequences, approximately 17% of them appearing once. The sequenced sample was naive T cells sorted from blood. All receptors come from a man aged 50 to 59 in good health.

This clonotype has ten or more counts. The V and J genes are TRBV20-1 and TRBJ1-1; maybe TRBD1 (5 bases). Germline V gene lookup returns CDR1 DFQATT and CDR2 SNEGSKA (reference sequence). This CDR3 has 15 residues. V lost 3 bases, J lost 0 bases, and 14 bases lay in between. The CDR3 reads CSARERGALNTEAFF. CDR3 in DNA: TGCAGTGCTAGGGAGCGGGGCGCCTTGAACACTGAAGCTTTCTTT.

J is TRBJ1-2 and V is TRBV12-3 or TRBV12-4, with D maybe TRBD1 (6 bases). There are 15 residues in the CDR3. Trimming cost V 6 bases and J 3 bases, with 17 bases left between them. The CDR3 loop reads CASSQTGMGDYGYTF. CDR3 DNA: TGTGCCAGCAGCCAAACAGGGATGGGCGACTATGGCTACACCTTC.

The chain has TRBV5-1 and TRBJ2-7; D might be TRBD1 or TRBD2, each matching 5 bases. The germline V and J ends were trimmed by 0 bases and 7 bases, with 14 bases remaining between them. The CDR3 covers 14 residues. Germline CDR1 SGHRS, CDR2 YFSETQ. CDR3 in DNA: TGCGCCAGCAGCTTGGGTAGGGGACCAGGGGAGCAGTACTTC. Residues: CASSLGRGPGEQYF.

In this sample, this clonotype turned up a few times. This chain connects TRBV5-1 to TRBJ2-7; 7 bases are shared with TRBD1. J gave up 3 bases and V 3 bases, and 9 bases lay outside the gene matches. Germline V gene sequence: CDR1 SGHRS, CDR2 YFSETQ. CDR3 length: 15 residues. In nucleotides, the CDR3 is TGCGCCAGCAGCTGGGACAGCGCAGGGGACTACGAGCAGTACTTC. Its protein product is CASSWDSAGDYEQYF. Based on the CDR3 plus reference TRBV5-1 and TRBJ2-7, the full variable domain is KAGVTQTPRYLIKTRGQQVTLSCSPISGHRSVSWYQQTPGQGLQFLFEYFSETQRNKGNFPGRFSGRQFSNSRSEMNVSTLELGDSALYLCASSWDSAGDYEQYFGPGTRLTVT.

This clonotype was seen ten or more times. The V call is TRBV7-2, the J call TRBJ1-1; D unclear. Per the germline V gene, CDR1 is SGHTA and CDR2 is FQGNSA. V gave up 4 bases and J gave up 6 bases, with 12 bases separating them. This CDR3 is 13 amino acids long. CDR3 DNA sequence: TGTGCCAGCAGCTCACGGGGTTTGGCTGAAGCTTTCTTT. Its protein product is CASSSRGLAEAFF. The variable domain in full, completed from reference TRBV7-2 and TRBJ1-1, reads GAGVSQSPSNKVTEKGKDVELRCDPISGHTALYWYRQSLGQGLEFLIYFQGNSAPDKSGLPSDRFSAERTGGSVSTLTIQRTQQEDSAVYLCASSSRGLAEAFFGQGTRLTVV.

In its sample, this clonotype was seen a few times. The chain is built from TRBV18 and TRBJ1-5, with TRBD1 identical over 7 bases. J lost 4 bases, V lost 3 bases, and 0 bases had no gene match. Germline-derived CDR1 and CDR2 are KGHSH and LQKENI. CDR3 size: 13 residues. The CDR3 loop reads CASSPGQNQPQHF. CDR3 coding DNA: TGTGCCAGCTCACCGGGACAGAATCAGCCCCAGCATTTT.

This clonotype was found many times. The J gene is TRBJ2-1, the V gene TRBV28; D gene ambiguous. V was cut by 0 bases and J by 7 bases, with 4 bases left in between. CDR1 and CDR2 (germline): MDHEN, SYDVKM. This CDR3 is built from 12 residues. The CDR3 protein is CASSLWANEQFF. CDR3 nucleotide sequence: TGTGCCAGCAGTTTATGGGCGAATGAGCAGTTCTTC.

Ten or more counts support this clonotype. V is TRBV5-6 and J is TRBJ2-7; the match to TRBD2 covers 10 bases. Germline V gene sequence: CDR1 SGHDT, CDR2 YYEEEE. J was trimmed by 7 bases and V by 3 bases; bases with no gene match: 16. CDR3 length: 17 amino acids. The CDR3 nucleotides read TGTGCCAGCAGCTCACGTGTAAGCGGGAGGGCCTTGGATGAGCAGTACTTC. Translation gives CASSSRVSGRALDEQYF.

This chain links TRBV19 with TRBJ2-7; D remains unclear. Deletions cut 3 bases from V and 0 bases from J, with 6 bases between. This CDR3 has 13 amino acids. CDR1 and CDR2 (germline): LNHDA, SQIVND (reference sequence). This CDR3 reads CASSIAASYEQYF. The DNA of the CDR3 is TGTGCCAGTAGTATCGCGGCCTCCTACGAGCAGTACTTC. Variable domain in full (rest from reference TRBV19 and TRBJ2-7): DGGITQSPKYLFRKEGQNVTLSCEQNLNHDAMYWYRQDPGQGLRLIYYSQIVNDFQKGDIAEGYSVSREKKESFPLTVTSAQKNPTAFYLCASSIAASYEQYFGPGTRLTVT.

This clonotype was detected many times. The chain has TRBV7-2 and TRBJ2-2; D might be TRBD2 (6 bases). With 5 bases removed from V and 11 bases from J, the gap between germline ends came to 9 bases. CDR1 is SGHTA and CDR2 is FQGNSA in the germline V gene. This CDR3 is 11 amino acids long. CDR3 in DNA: TGTGCCAGCAGCCAAGGGACTGAGCTGTTTTTT. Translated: CASSQGTELFF.

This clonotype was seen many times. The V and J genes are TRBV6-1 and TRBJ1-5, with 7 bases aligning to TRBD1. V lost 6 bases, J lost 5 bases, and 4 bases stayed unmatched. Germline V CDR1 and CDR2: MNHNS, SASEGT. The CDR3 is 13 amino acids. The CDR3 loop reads CASRGTVDQPQHF. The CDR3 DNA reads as TGTGCCAGCAGGGGGACAGTTGATCAGCCCCAGCATTTT.

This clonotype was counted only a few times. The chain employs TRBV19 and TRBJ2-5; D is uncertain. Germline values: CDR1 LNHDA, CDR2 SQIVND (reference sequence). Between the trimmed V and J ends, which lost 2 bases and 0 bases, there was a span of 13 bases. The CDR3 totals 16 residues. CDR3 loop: CASSITRTVYQETQYF. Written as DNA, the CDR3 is TGTGCCAGTAGTATAACCAGGACGGTGTACCAAGAGACCCAGTACTTC.

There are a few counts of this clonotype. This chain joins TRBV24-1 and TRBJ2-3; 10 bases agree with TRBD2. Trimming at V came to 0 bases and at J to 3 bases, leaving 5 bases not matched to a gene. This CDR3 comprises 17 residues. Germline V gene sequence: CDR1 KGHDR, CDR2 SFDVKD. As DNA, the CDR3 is TGTGCCACCAGTGATTTGAGAGGGACTAGCGATACAGATACGCAGTATTTT. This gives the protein CATSDLRGTSDTDTQYF.

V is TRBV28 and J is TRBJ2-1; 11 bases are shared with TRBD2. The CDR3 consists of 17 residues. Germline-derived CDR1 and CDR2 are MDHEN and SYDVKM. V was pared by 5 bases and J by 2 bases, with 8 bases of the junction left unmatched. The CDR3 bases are TGTGCCAGCAGTCCCGATCGACTAGCGGGGCCCTACAATGAGCAGTTCTTC. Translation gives CASSPDRLAGPYNEQFF.

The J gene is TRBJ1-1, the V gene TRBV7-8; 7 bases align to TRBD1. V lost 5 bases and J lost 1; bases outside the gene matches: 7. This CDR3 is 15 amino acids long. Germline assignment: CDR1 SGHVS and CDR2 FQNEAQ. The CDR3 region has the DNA TGTGCCAGCAGCCTGCCCCGGACAGGGAACACTGAAGCTTTCTTT. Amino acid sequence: CASSLPRTGNTEAFF.

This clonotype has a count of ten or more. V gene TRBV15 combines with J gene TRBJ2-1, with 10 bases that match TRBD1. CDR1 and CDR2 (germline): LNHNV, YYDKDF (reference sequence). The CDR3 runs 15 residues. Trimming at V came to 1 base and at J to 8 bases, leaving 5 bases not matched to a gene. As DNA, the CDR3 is TGTGCCACCAGCAGAGCCGGGACAGGGGTCTATGAGCAGTTCTTC. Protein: CATSRAGTGVYEQFF.

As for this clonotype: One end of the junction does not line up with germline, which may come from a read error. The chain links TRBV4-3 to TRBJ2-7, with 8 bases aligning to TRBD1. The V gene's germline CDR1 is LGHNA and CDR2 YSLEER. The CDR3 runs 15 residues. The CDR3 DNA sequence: TGCGCCGGCAGCCCCGGACAGGGAAGCACCTACGAGCAGTACTTC. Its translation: CAGSPGQGSTYEQYF.

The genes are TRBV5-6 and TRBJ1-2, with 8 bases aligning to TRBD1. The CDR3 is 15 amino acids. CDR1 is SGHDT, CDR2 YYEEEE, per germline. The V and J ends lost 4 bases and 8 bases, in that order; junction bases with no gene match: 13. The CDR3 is CASSPLMDRVGGYTF. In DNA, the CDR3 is TGTGCCAGCAGCCCGTTAATGGACAGGGTCGGCGGCTACACCTTC.

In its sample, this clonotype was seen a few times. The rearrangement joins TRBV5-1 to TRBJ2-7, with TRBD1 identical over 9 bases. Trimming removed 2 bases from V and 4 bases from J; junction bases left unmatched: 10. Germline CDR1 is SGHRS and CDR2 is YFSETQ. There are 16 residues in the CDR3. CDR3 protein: CASSLDSTGGGYEQYF. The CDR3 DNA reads TGCGCCAGCAGCTTAGATTCGACAGGGGGAGGTTACGAGCAGTACTTC.

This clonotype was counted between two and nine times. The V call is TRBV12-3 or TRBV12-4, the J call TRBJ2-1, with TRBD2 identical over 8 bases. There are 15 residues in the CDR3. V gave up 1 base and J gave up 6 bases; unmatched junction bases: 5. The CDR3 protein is CASSLGLAPVNEQFF. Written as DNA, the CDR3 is TGTGCCAGCAGTTTAGGACTAGCGCCGGTCAATGAGCAGTTCTTC.

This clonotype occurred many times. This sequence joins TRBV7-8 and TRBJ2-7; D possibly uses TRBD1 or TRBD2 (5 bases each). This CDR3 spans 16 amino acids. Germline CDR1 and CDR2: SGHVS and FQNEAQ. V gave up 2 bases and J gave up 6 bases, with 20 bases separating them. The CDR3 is CASSLPPRTPRGEQYF. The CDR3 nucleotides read TGTGCCAGCAGCTTACCGCCCAGGACTCCAAGGGGCGAGCAGTACTTC.

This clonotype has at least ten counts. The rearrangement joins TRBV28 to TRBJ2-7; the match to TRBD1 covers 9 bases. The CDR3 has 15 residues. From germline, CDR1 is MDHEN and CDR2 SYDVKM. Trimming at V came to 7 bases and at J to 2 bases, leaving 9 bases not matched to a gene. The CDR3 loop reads CASISPGQGTYEQYF. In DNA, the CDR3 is TGTGCCAGCATCTCCCCGGGACAGGGCACCTACGAGCAGTACTTC.

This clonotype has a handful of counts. The CDR3 sequence: CASSYGQAGTRGYEQYF. CDR3 DNA sequence: TGTGCCAGCAGTTACGGGCAAGCCGGGACTAGGGGCTACGAGCAGTACTTC. The chain employs TRBV6-5 and TRBJ2-7; 8 bases fit TRBD2. The V gene's germline CDR1 is MNHEY and CDR2 SVGAGI. V was clipped by 2 bases and J by 3 bases; unmatched bases: 12. CDR3 length equals 17 residues.

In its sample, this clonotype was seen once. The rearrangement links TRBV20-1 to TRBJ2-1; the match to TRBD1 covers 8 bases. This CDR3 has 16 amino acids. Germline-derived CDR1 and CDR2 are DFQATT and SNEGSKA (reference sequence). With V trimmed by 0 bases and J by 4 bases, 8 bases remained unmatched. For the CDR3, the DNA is TGCAGTGCTAGAGACGCTAGACAGGGGACATACAATGAGCAGTTCTTC. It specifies CSARDARQGTYNEQFF.

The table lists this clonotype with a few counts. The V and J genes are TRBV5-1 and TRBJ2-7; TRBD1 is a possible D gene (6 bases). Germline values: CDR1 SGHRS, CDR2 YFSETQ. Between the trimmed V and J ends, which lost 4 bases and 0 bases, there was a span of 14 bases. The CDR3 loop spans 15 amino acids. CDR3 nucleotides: TGCGCCAGCAGCGCTTCAGGGGCACCCTCCTACGAGCAGTACTTC. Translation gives CASSASGAPSYEQYF. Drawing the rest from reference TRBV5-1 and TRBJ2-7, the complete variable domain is KAGVTQTPRYLIKTRGQQVTLSCSPISGHRSVSWYQQTPGQGLQFLFEYFSETQRNKGNFPGRFSGRQFSNSRSEMNVSTLELGDSALYLCASSASGAPSYEQYFGPGTRLTVT.

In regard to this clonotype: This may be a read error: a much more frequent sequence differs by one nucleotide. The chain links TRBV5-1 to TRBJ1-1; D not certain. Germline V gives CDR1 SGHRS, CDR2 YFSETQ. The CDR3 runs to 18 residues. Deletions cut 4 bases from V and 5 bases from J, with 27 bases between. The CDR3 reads CASSAAVGRMSRGTEAFF. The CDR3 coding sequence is TGCGCCAGCAGCGCTGCGGTAGGCAGGATGAGTCGGGGTACTGAAGCTTTCTTT.

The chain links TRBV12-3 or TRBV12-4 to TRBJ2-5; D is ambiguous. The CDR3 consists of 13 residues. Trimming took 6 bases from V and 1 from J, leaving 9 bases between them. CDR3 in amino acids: CASRENLQETQYF. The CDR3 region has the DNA TGTGCCAGCAGGGAAAACCTCCAAGAGACCCAGTACTTC.